The clone carrying this T cell receptor (beta chain) rates as medium-sized. What it binds is unknown. V dropped 5 bases and J dropped 6 bases, with 20 bases sitting between them. The CDR3 has 16 amino acids. Per the germline V gene, CDR1 is SGHVS and CDR2 is FNYEAQ. This record comes from a study of vaccination and CD4 T cells after COVID-19. Treatment defined: roughly 11-day PBMC culture with coronavirus spike peptide pools or control peptides (ViraFEST assay). Sequenced with the Oncomine TCR Beta short-read assay was DNA taken from cultured CD4+ T cells. One entry per CDR3 protein results from TCRdb running MiXCR on the PCR reads. The sample holds some 16,000 distinct CDR3 sequences; about 43% are singletons and the top ten take about 7%.

Source: CD4+ T cells from blood, cultured in vitro, taken after SARS-CoV-2 vaccination. The sequence came from a human donor who had recovered from COVID-19. The V gene is TRBV7-6, the J gene TRBJ2-1, with D perhaps TRBD2 (6 bases). This chain's CDR3 is CASSDRSAGPINEQFF. As DNA, the CDR3 is TGTGCCAGCAGCGACCGCTCAGCGGGCCCCATCAATGAGCAGTTCTTC. Together with reference TRBV7-6 and TRBJ2-1, the CDR3 gives the full variable domain: GAGVSQSPRYKVTKRGQDVALRCDPISGHVSLYWYRQALGQGPEFLTYFNYEAQQDKSGLPNDRFSAERPEGSISTLTIQRTEQRDSAMYRCASSDRSAGPINEQFFGPGTRLTVL.